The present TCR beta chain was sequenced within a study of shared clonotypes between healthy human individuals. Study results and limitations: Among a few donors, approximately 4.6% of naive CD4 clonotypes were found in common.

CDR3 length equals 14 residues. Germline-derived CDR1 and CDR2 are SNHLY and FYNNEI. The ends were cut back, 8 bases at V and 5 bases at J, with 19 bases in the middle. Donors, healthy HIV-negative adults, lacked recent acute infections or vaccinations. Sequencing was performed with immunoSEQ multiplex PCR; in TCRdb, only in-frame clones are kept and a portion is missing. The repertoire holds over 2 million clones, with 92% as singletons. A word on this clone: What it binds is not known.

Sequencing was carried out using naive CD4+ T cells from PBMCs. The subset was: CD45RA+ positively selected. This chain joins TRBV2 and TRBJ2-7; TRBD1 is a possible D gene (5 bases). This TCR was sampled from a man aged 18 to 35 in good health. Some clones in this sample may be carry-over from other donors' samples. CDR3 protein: CASQIRAPGNEQYF. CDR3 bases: TGTGCCAGCCAGATCAGGGCTCCCGGCAACGAGCAGTACTTC.